This entry describes one T cell receptor (beta chain). This clone was observed once. Its target antigen remains unknown. No much larger clonotype is one base removed from it; base qualities were not supplied. TCRbeta CDR3 regions were amplified from genomic DNA by means of the immunoSEQ Assay, a bias-controlled multiplex PCR. The study's processing was this. Within the assay, amplification of reference gene primers was used to estimate how many nucleated cells each sample contained. To quantify the absolute abundance of each unique TCRbeta CDR3 rearrangement, sequence reads were collapsed and filtered. For each sample, productive Simpson clonality was calculated as the square root of Simpson's diversity index across productive rearrangements. TCRdb mirrors the immuneACCESS table, restricted to in-frame sequences. Some clones are absent from its copies; in checked studies, under half trace to an unresolved V gene, and the reason for the others is unknown. V, J and clone size are taken as reported in that table, and D and trimming were inferred from the DNA itself. For this sample the table gives about 71,000 clones, of which roughly 80% were detected only once. Roughly 13% of the sample is in the top ten clones.

Its CDR3 holds 12 amino acids, cysteine through phenylalanine. Of all the DNA, just the CDR3 is kept, 36 bases in frame from base 1. Via the germline V gene, CDR1 is SGHRS and CDR2 YFSETQ. The V end loses 4 bases and the J end loses 11 bases, and a stretch of 12 bases separates them. The sample belongs to a study of blood T cell repertoires in COVID-19 (TCRdb year 2020). For the study in its entirety: The collaborator samples originated in the United States, Italy and Spain and spanned the acute and convalescent phases of COVID-19. The prospective study material was composed of cDNA or gDNA derived from T cells, B-cell-depleted T cells, or PBMCs. The dataset comprised deeply sampled blood TCRbeta repertoires from subjects exposed to, actively infected with, or recovered from COVID-19. The repertoires were made available in a free public database intended to serve as a resource for research on the immune response to SARS-CoV-2. Samples came from the ongoing ImmuneRACE study (first 160 participants) plus 1,254 subjects from 6 global collaborators. Sample metadata almost always included a de-identified subject ID, COVID-19 status, age in years and sex. HLA class I and class II types, where available, came from metadata supplied by the sample provider rather than from assay-based typing. Points the paper makes about the study in general: The amount of clinical and demographic metadata varied by source and participant and was provided uncurated.

Whole blood was collected in K2EDTA tubes by collaborating institutions according to the institutions' own protocols. For TCRbeta analysis, collaborators shipped samples as frozen whole blood, isolated PBMCs, or DNA extracted from either of those sample types. The chain couples TRBV5-1 to TRBJ1-4, with a weak D call of TRBD1 (6 bases match). The specimen sequenced was peripheral blood. The origin of this receptor is a woman older than 75 with acute or convalescent COVID-19. The bases read TGCGCCAGCAGCCTAGGGGGGGAGAAACTGTTTTTT. Its translation reads: CASSLGGEKLFF.